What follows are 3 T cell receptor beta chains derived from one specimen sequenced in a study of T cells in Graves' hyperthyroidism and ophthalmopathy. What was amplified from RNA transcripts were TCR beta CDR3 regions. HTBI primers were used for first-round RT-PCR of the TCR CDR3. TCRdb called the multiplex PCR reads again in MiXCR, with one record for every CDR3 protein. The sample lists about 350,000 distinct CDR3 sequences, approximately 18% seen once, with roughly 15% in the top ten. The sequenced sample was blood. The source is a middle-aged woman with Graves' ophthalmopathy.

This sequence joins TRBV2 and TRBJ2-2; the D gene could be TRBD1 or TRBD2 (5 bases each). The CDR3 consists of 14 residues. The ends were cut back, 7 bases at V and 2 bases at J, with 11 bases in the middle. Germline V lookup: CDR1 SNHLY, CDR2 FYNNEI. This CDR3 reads CASTGTRNTGELFF. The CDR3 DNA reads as TGTGCCAGCACAGGGACGCGAAACACCGGGGAGCTGTTTTTT.

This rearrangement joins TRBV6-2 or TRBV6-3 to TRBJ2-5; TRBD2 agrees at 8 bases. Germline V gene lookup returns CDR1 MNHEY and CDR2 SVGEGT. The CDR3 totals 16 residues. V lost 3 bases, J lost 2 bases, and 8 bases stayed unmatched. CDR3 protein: CASSYPMVAGQETQYF. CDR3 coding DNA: TGTGCCAGCAGTTATCCTATGGTAGCGGGGCAAGAGACCCAGTACTTC.

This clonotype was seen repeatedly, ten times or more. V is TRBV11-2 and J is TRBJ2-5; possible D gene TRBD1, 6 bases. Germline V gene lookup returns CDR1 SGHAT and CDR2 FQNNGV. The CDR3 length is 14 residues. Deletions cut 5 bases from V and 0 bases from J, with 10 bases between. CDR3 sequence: CASSRDRYQETQYF. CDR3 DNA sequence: TGTGCCAGCAGCCGAGACAGGTACCAAGAGACCCAGTACTTC.